Below, 30 T cell receptor beta chains from the same sample are listed, as sequenced in a study of Ad26.COV2.S vaccination and SARS-CoV-2 variants. Some clones are missing from TCRdb's copy, which holds only in-frame ones; the method was immunoSEQ multiplex PCR. Of roughly 240,000 clones in the sample, 85% to 90% were seen once. Treatment here: about 20 received Ad26.COV2.S at low or high dose, single or two shots; about five received placebo; per-sample allocation not given. All samples were drawn on day 63, counting from the first vaccine or placebo injection. The sequenced sample was peripheral blood, obtained in a trial of Ad26.COV2.S vaccine versus placebo. Receptors originate from a person between 18 and 65 years old who received the Ad26.COV2.S COVID-19 vaccine or a placebo.

The rearrangement joins TRBV5-4 to TRBJ2-5, with 8 bases aligning to TRBD2. Trimming took 4 bases from V and 2 from J; bases not matched to a gene: 7. CDR3 length: 15 residues. The germline V gene has CDR1 SGHNT and CDR2 YYREEE (reference sequence). CDR3 amino acids: CASSPRGGQQETQYF. In DNA, the CDR3 is TGTGCCAGCAGCCCCCGGGGGGGCCAACAAGAGACCCAGTACTTC. Looking up the rest from reference TRBV5-4 and TRBJ2-5 gives the full variable domain: ETGVTQSPTHLIKTRGQQVTLRCSSQSGHNTVSWYQQALGQGPQFIFQYYREEENGRGNFPPRFSGLQFPNYSSELNVNALELDDSALYLCASSPRGGQQETQYFGPGTRLLVL.

The V gene is TRBV19, the J gene TRBJ1-1; the D is unclear. The CDR3 consists of 14 residues. Looked up from germline, CDR1 is LNHDA and CDR2 is SQIVND (reference sequence). Between the trimmed V and J ends, which lost 6 bases and 7 bases, there was a span of 18 bases. CDR3 DNA: TGTGCCAGTAGCCCCAACATGGCGGTGAGTGAAGCTTTCTTT. It codes for CASSPNMAVSEAFF.

The J gene is TRBJ2-7, the V gene TRBV5-1; 9 bases agree with TRBD1. The CDR3 is 17 residues long. The germline gives CDR1 SGHRS, CDR2 YFSETQ. V lost 0 bases to trimming and J lost 0 bases; unmatched junction nucleotides: 7. The CDR3 nucleotides read TGCGCCAGCAGCTTGGTGGACAGGGGCGCGAGCTCCTACGAGCAGTACTTC. As protein: CASSLVDRGASSYEQYF.

V is TRBV28 and J is TRBJ2-5; D is ambiguous. Germline loops: CDR1 MDHEN, CDR2 SYDVKM. CDR3 length: 11 amino acids. Trimming shortened V by 3 bases and J by 4 bases, and 3 bases separated the two germline ends. The CDR3 bases are TGTGCCAGCAGTTTCAGAGAGACCCAGTACTTC. Its translation: CASSFRETQYF. Complete variable domain (other parts from reference TRBV28 and TRBJ2-5): DVKVTQSSRYLVKRTGEKVFLECVQDMDHENMFWYRQDPGLGLRLIYFSYDVKMKEKGDIPEGYSVSREKKERFSLILESASTNQTSMYLCASSFRETQYFGPGTRLLVL.

The chain carries TRBV3-1 (or the pseudogene TRBV3-2) and TRBJ1-2; a possible D gene is TRBD1 (5 bases). This CDR3 has 14 residues. Trimming left V 2 bases short and J 8 bases short, with 15 bases between. Per germline, CDR1 LGHDT and CDR2 YNNKEL (reference sequence). The CDR3 DNA sequence: TGTGCCAGCAGCCAAACAGGAGAAGGGATCGGCTACACCTTC. Encoded protein: CASSQTGEGIGYTF.

The J gene is TRBJ2-7, the V gene TRBV19; no clear D gene. The CDR3 is made up of 14 amino acids. Germline V gene lookup returns CDR1 LNHDA and CDR2 SQIVND (reference sequence). V was clipped by 3 bases and J by 2 bases, with 11 bases between them. The CDR3 is CASSMLTAPYEQYF. The CDR3 DNA is TGTGCCAGTAGTATGTTAACAGCTCCCTACGAGCAGTACTTC.

The chain combines TRBV6-4 with TRBJ2-1; D uncertain. There are 15 residues in the CDR3. Germline CDR1 reads MRHNA; CDR2 reads SNTAGT. Trimming shortened V by 0 bases and J by 0 bases, and 6 bases separated the two germline ends. Written as DNA, the CDR3 is TGTGCCAGCAGTGACTCCGCGGCCTCCTACAATGAGCAGTTCTTC. Translation gives CASSDSAASYNEQFF.

The rearrangement links TRBV21-1 to TRBJ2-2; the table's D call, TRBD2, was not checked against the DNA. TRBV21-1 is a documented pseudogene. The CDR3 has 17 amino acids. The CDR3 here is CASSKAQFGGWPGELFF. In nucleotides, the CDR3 is TGTGCCAGCAGCAAAGCGCAGTTCGGGGGGTGGCCCGGGGAGCTGTTTTTT.

The rearrangement links TRBV7-8 to TRBJ2-7; D might be TRBD2 (6 bases). This CDR3 is built from 12 residues. The germline V gene encodes CDR1 SGHVS and CDR2 FQNEAQ. Trimming removed 5 bases from V and 2 bases from J, with 7 bases in between. The CDR3 DNA reads as TGTGCCAGCAGCCCGGGGGCCTACGAGCAGTACTTC. It translates to CASSPGAYEQYF.

This clone was counted only a few times. The chain joins TRBV28 to TRBJ1-6, with 8 bases aligning to TRBD1. The V and J ends lost 3 bases and 10 bases, in that order; junction bases with no gene match: 8. The CDR3 contains 15 residues. Germline-derived CDR1 and CDR2 are MDHEN and SYDVKM. In nucleotides, the CDR3 is TGTGCCAGCAGTTTTCAGACAGGGGTTAACTCACCCCTCCACTTT. It codes for CASSFQTGVNSPLHF.

This rearrangement joins TRBV7-2 to TRBJ1-1; D is undetermined. Germline V gives CDR1 SGHTA, CDR2 FQGNSA. CDR3 size: 18 residues. V was shortened by 1 base and J by 1 base, with 19 bases between the two germline ends. The CDR3 reads CASSLVTGPARSNTEAFF. The CDR3 nucleotides read TGTGCCAGCAGCTTAGTCACCGGGCCAGCGAGATCGAACACTGAAGCTTTCTTT.

A single count supports this clone. J is TRBJ1-2 and V is TRBV7-9, with 12 bases lining up with TRBD1. Germline trimming cut 5 bases from V and 8 bases from J; bases unmatched to any gene: 9. The germline V gene has CDR1 SEHNR and CDR2 FQNEAQ (reference sequence). The CDR3 runs to 15 residues. CDR3 region: CASSPPGQGAEGYTF. The CDR3 bases are TGTGCCAGCAGCCCGCCGGGACAGGGGGCGGAAGGCTACACCTTC.

The J gene is TRBJ2-7, the V gene TRBV10-3, with 8 positions matching TRBD2. The V gene end was trimmed by 4 bases and the J gene end by 6 bases; junction bases not matched to a gene: 14. This CDR3 has 16 residues. Germline values: CDR1 ENHRY, CDR2 SYGVKD. CDR3 sequence: CAISAPAGTRFPEQYF. The CDR3 bases are TGTGCCATCAGTGCCCCCGCCGGGACTAGATTCCCCGAGCAGTACTTC.

The CDR3 loop is CASSPSGRGVPYNEQFF. In nucleotides, the CDR3 is TGTGCCAGCAGCCCCTCCGGAAGGGGGGTCCCCTACAATGAGCAGTTCTTC. The J gene is TRBJ2-1, the V gene TRBV4-2; D could derive from TRBD1 or TRBD2 (6 bases each). V was trimmed by 4 bases and J by 2 bases, leaving 18 bases between them. Germline CDR1 LGHNA, CDR2 YNFKEQ. The CDR3 extends over 17 amino acids.

The chain joins TRBV4-1 to TRBJ1-2; no reliable D call. Germline loops: CDR1 MGHRA, CDR2 YSYEKL. The CDR3 totals 12 residues. V was cut by 0 bases and J by 5 bases, with 4 bases left in between. CDR3 protein: CASSQDGYGYTF. The CDR3 DNA reads TGCGCCAGCAGCCAAGATGGATATGGCTACACCTTC.

Only a few counts were recorded for this clone. The gene calls are TRBV6-1 and TRBJ1-5; possibly TRBD1 for D (6 bases). The CDR3 consists of 16 residues. The V gene's germline CDR1 is MNHNS and CDR2 SASEGT. V was trimmed by 1 base and J by 4 bases, leaving 14 bases between them. CDR3 sequence reads: CASSEVGGVGNQPQHF. The CDR3 coding sequence is TGTGCCAGCAGTGAAGTAGGGGGGGTGGGTAATCAGCCCCAGCATTTT.

V and J are TRBV2 and TRBJ1-6, with D possibly being TRBD1 (5 bases). Germline lookup yields CDR1 SNHLY and CDR2 FYNNEI. V was pared by 1 base and J by 8 bases, with 15 bases between. The CDR3 loop spans 16 amino acids. The CDR3 sequence: CASSEGGTGPDSPLHF. CDR3 in DNA: TGTGCCAGCAGTGAAGGTGGAACAGGCCCCGATTCACCCCTCCACTTT.

This clone was recorded once. V gene TRBV5-1 combines with J gene TRBJ1-1; TRBD1 aligns across 7 bases. Germline V gene data show CDR1 as SGHRS and CDR2 as YFSETQ. V lost 4 bases to trimming and J lost 3 bases; unmatched junction nucleotides: 3. This CDR3 comprises 13 residues. The CDR3 sequence: CASSQGGHTEAFF. CDR3 nucleotide sequence: TGCGCCAGCAGCCAAGGGGGCCACACTGAAGCTTTCTTT.

This sequence joins TRBV3-1 (or the pseudogene TRBV3-2) and TRBJ2-1, with D possibly being TRBD2 (6 bases). The germline CDR1 and CDR2 sequences are LGHDT and YNNKEL (reference sequence). The V end was cut by 4 bases, the J end by 4 bases, with 11 bases between. This CDR3 comprises 14 residues. CDR3 sequence (DNA): TGTGCCAGCAGCCCCCCAGGACTATACAATGAGCAGTTCTTC. It encodes CASSPPGLYNEQFF.

The chain uses TRBV13 and TRBJ2-1; 11 bases are a match to TRBD2. The length of the CDR3 is 17 residues. V lost 0 bases, J lost 3 bases, and 4 bases stayed unmatched. Germline loops: CDR1 PRHDT, CDR2 FYEKMQ (reference sequence). The CDR3 bases are TGTGCCAGCAGCTTAGGCTCCACTAGCGGGAGCTACAATGAGCAGTTCTTC. Translating gives CASSLGSTSGSYNEQFF. Drawing the rest from reference TRBV13 and TRBJ2-1, the complete variable domain is AAGVIQSPRHLIKEKRETATLKCYPIPRHDTVYWYQQGPGQDPQFLISFYEKMQSDKGSIPDRFSAQQFSDYHSELNMSSLELGDSALYFCASSLGSTSGSYNEQFFGPGTRLTVL.

The chain recombines TRBV4-2 with TRBJ2-1; a possible D gene is TRBD1 (5 bases). Germline V gene lookup returns CDR1 LGHNA and CDR2 YNFKEQ. The CDR3 consists of 16 residues. The ends were cut back, 0 bases at V and 6 bases at J, with 15 bases in the middle. CDR3: CASSQELTALGNEQFF. CDR3 nucleotides: TGTGCCAGCAGCCAAGAATTGACAGCTCTAGGCAATGAGCAGTTCTTC.

The chain links TRBV6-5 to TRBJ2-2; D is tentatively TRBD1 or TRBD2 (5 bases each). V was cut by 2 bases and J by 4 bases, with 8 bases left in between. The length of the CDR3 is 14 residues. From germline, CDR1 is MNHEY and CDR2 SVGAGI. The CDR3 is CASSYRDLTGELFF. CDR3 DNA: TGTGCCAGCAGTTACAGGGACCTCACCGGGGAGCTGTTTTTT.

The chain employs TRBV30 and TRBJ2-6, with a tentative D call TRBD1 (6 bases). Per germline, CDR1 GTSNPN and CDR2 SVGIG (reference sequence). The V and J ends lost 3 bases and 3 bases respectively, with 18 bases between them. The CDR3 has 17 residues. CDR3 in DNA: TGTGCCTGGAGGAGTGACAGGTTCGGTGTTGGGGCCAACGTCCTGACTTTC. Its protein is CAWRSDRFGVGANVLTF.

V gene TRBV19 combines with J gene TRBJ2-1; the D is unclear. V lost 0 bases and J lost 6, with 9 bases in between. This CDR3 is built from 14 residues. Germline V gives CDR1 LNHDA, CDR2 SQIVND (reference sequence). The CDR3 DNA reads TGTGCCAGTAGTATAGATGTAGGGCCCAATGAGCAGTTCTTC. It is translated as CASSIDVGPNEQFF.

This clone was counted a single time. This chain uses TRBV5-5 with TRBJ2-1, with TRBD1 as a possible D gene (6 bases). The CDR3 loop spans 15 amino acids. V lost 5 bases and J 2 bases, leaving 14 bases between the germline ends. Per the germline V gene, CDR1 is SGHKS and CDR2 is YYEKEE (reference sequence). CDR3 sequence reads: CASRGGAITYNEQFF. CDR3 coding DNA: TGTGCCAGCAGAGGGGGTGCAATTACCTACAATGAGCAGTTCTTC.

This rearrangement joins TRBV6-5 to TRBJ1-1; D ambiguous. This CDR3 has 15 residues. The V end was cut by 6 bases, the J end by 1 base, with 15 bases between. Per the germline V gene, CDR1 is MNHEY and CDR2 is SVGAGI. The CDR3 sequence is CASSILSGQNTEAFF. CDR3 sequence (DNA): TGTGCCAGCAGCATACTATCTGGGCAGAACACTGAAGCTTTCTTT.

V usage is TRBV12-3 or TRBV12-4 and J usage is TRBJ2-1, with D uncertain. Trimming shortened V by 2 bases and J by 7 bases, and 9 bases separated the two germline ends. CDR3 length equals 13 residues. DNA of the CDR3: TGTGCCAGCAGTTTACTAAGTGGGAATGAGCAGTTCTTC. It translates to CASSLLSGNEQFF.

V usage is TRBV18 and J usage is TRBJ2-3; 7 positions match TRBD1. The CDR3 is 16 amino acids. Germline lookup yields CDR1 KGHSH and CDR2 LQKENI. The V and J ends lost 6 bases and 5 bases, in that order; junction bases with no gene match: 14. This CDR3 reads CASSLGSRGGGDTQYF. The CDR3 DNA reads TGTGCCAGCTCCCTTGGATCGCGAGGGGGCGGAGATACGCAGTATTTT.

The rearrangement uses TRBV7-9 and TRBJ2-2, with D tentatively TRBD1 or TRBD2 (5 bases each). In germline, CDR1 is SEHNR, CDR2 FQNEAQ (reference sequence). The CDR3 loop spans 17 amino acids. Trimming cost V 3 bases and J 7 bases, with 21 bases left between them. CDR3 residues: CASSFRMRDLGGGELFF. The CDR3 nucleotides are TGTGCCAGCAGCTTCCGAATGAGGGACCTTGGTGGCGGGGAGCTGTTTTTT.

The chain joins TRBV28 to TRBJ2-6; D tentatively reads TRBD1 or TRBD2 (5 bases each). In germline, CDR1 is MDHEN, CDR2 SYDVKM. The CDR3 is 15 residues long. V gave up 3 bases and J gave up 0 bases, with 6 bases separating them. The CDR3 DNA is TGTGCCAGCAGTTTGAGGGGCTCTGGGGCCAACGTCCTGACTTTC. It encodes CASSLRGSGANVLTF.